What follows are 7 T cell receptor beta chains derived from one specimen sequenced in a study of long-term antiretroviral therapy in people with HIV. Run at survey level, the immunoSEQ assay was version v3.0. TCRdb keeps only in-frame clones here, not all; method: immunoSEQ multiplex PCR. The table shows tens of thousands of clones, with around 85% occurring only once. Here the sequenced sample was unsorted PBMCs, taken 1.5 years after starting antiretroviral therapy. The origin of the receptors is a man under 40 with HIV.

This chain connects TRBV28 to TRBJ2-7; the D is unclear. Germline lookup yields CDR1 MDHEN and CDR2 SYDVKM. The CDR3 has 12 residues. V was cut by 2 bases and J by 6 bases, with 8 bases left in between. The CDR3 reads CASSLPSGEQYF. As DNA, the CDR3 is TGTGCCAGCAGTTTACCCTCTGGCGAGCAGTACTTC.

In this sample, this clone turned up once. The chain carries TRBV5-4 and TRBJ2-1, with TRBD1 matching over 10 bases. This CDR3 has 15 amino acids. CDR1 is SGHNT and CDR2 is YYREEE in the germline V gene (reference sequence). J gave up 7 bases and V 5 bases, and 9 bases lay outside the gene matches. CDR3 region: CASRPRQGAGNEQFF. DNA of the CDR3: TGTGCCAGCAGGCCACGACAGGGGGCGGGGAATGAGCAGTTCTTC.

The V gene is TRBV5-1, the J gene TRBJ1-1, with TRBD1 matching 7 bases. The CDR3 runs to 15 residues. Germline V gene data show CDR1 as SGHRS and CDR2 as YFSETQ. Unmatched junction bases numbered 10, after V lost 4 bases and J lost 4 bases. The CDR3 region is CASSPATGESTEAFF. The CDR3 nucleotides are TGCGCCAGCAGCCCCGCCACAGGGGAGTCCACTGAAGCTTTCTTT.

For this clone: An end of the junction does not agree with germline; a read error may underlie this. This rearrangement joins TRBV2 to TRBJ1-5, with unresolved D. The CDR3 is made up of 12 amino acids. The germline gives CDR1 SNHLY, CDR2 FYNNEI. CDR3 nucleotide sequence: TGTGCCAGCAGTCCGAGCACTCAGCCCCAGCATTTT. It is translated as CASSPSTQPQHF.

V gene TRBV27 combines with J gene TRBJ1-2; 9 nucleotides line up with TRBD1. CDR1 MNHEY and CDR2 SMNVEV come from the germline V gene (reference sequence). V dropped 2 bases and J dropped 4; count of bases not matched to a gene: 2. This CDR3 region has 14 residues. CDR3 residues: CASSLTGQGYGYTF. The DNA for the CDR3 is TGTGCCAGCAGTTTAACGGGACAGGGCTATGGCTACACCTTC.

The CDR3 spells CASSSQTSSNEKLFF. The CDR3 DNA reads as TGTGCCAGCTCATCGCAGACGAGCTCTAATGAAAAACTGTTTTTT. V gene TRBV18 combines with J gene TRBJ1-4; D gene uncertain. Trimming shortened V by 5 bases and J by 3 bases, and 13 bases separated the two germline ends. Per germline, CDR1 KGHSH and CDR2 LQKENI. This CDR3 has 15 amino acids.

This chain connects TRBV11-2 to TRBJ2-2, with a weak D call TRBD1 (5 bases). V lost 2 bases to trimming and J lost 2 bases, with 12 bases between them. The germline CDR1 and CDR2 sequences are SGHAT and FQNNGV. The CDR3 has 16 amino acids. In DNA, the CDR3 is TGTGCCAGCAGCTTAAACTCCCAGGGTAACACCGGGGAGCTGTTTTTT. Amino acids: CASSLNSQGNTGELFF. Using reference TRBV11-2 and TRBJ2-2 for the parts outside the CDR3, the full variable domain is EAGVAQSPRYKIIEKRQSVAFWCNPISGHATLYWYQQILGQGPKLLIQFQNNGVVDDSQLPKDRFSAERLKGVDSTLKIQPAKLEDSAVYLCASSLNSQGNTGELFFGEGSRLTVL.